The 2 T cell receptor beta chains below come from one sample, sequenced in a study of PD-L1 blockade in urothelial cancer. Only in-frame clones appear in the TCRdb table, and some are missing; sequencing was by immunoSEQ multiplex PCR. The sample records tens of thousands of clones, roughly four fifths being singletons. Noted time point: pretreatment peripheral blood. The sequences come from PBMCs, collected around atezolizumab (anti-PD-L1) treatment. Receptors were obtained from a man in his sixties with urothelial cancer.

V usage is TRBV7-2 and J usage is TRBJ1-1; a possible D gene is TRBD1 (5 bases). Germline CDR1 and CDR2: SGHTA and FQGNSA. The CDR3 spans 14 residues. With 3 bases removed from V and 1 base from J, the gap between germline ends came to 9 bases. The chain's CDR3 is CASSFAQGNTEAFF. The DNA for the CDR3 is TGTGCCAGCAGCTTCGCCCAGGGGAACACTGAAGCTTTCTTT.

CDR3 DNA: TGCGCCAGCAGCCCCGAAGGGGGTCGGAATTCACCCCTCCACTTT. It specifies CASSPEGGRNSPLHF. The chain uses TRBV5-1 and TRBJ1-6; possible D gene TRBD1, 6 bases. V was trimmed by 4 bases and J by 7 bases, leaving 15 bases between them. The CDR3 is 15 amino acids. Germline V gene sequence: CDR1 SGHRS, CDR2 YFSETQ.